A single sample is the source of the 25 T cell receptor beta chains below, sequenced in a study of CD8 T cells in ankylosing spondylitis. Overall study findings and caveats: A TCR beta motif of several highly homologous variants seemed to mark ankylosing spondylitis blood.

TCRdb re-called the 5' RACE reads through MiXCR, storing one row per CDR3 protein. The sample holds about 200,000 distinct CDR3 sequences, about 7% seen once. These receptors have no known antigen. Material for sequencing was blood, either unsorted or a sorted T cell fraction (not recorded which). Receptor source: a male donor with ankylosing spondylitis.

This clonotype was observed many times. The genes are TRBV12-3 or TRBV12-4 and TRBJ2-5; possibly TRBD1 for D (5 bases). The V gene lost 3 bases and the J gene lost 5 bases, with 10 bases spanning the gap. This CDR3 spans 13 amino acids. The CDR3 protein is CASSFQGGETQYF. The CDR3 region has the DNA TGTGCCAGCAGTTTCCAGGGTGGGGAGACCCAGTACTTC.

V and J are TRBV20-1 and TRBJ2-7; the D gene is possibly TRBD2 (5 bases). Looked up from germline, CDR1 is DFQATT and CDR2 is SNEGSKA (reference sequence). V was pared by 5 bases and J by 2 bases, with 13 bases between. This CDR3 spans 13 amino acids. This CDR3 is CSAVSVEAYEQYF. CDR3 nucleotides: TGCAGTGCTGTCTCAGTGGAGGCCTACGAGCAGTACTTC.

In this sample, this clonotype turned up many times. The rearrangement joins TRBV7-6 to TRBJ2-1; perhaps TRBD2 as D (6 bases). The CDR3 is 15 amino acids. V gave up 3 bases and J gave up 0 bases, with 9 bases separating them. The V gene's germline CDR1 is SGHVS and CDR2 FNYEAQ. In DNA form, the CDR3 reads TGTGCCAGCAGCTTCCGGGGGAGCTCCTACAATGAGCAGTTCTTC. It translates to CASSFRGSSYNEQFF.

This clonotype occurred many times. CDR3 DNA sequence: TGTGCCAGCAGCCCCTCAGAGACCGGGGAGCTGTTTTTT. It translates to CASSPSETGELFF. The V call is TRBV6-4, the J call TRBJ2-2; D not resolved. CDR1 is MRHNA and CDR2 is SNTAGT in the germline V gene. This CDR3 spans 13 amino acids. V was pared by 6 bases and J by 5 bases, with 10 bases between.

This clonotype was picked up many times. The rearrangement joins TRBV2 to TRBJ2-1; 7 bases map to TRBD2. Germline CDR1 is SNHLY and CDR2 is FYNNEI. CDR3 size: 15 residues. The V segment lost 0 bases and the J segment 2 bases; nucleotides outside the gene matches: 1. The CDR3 loop reads CASSEAGGAYNEQFF. CDR3 coding DNA: TGTGCCAGCAGTGAAGCGGGGGGGGCCTACAATGAGCAGTTCTTC.

This clonotype has only a few counts. The chain combines TRBV12-3 or TRBV12-4 with TRBJ1-2; no clear D gene. There are 18 residues in the CDR3. Trimming shortened V by 1 base and J by 2 bases, and 20 bases separated the two germline ends. CDR3 in amino acids: CASSLGVVLPDNNYGYTF. Here the CDR3 DNA reads TGTGCCAGCAGTTTAGGGGTAGTACTGCCCGACAACAACTATGGCTACACCTTC.

This clonotype was counted ten times or more. The chain uses TRBV24-1 and TRBJ2-3; 8 bases are shared with TRBD1. The CDR3 sequence is 15 residues long. Germline V lookup: CDR1 KGHDR, CDR2 SFDVKD. J lost 4 bases, V lost 8 bases, and 10 bases had no gene match. The CDR3 DNA is TGTGCCACCACATTAAAGGACAGGGTTGCAGATACGCAGTATTTT. Its protein product is CATTLKDRVADTQYF.

This clonotype was seen repeatedly, ten times or more. The chain couples TRBV7-9 to TRBJ2-5, with 10 nucleotides matching TRBD1. From germline, CDR1 is SEHNR and CDR2 FQNEAQ (reference sequence). Trimming at V came to 4 bases and at J to 4 bases, leaving 12 bases not matched to a gene. The CDR3 contains 17 residues. The CDR3: CASSYSGTGVMGETQYF. The CDR3, as DNA: TGTGCCAGCAGCTACTCCGGGACAGGGGTAATGGGAGAGACCCAGTACTTC.

This clonotype appeared many times. The rearrangement joins TRBV4-1 to TRBJ2-3; no clear D gene. This CDR3 is built from 14 residues. Trimming cost V 0 bases and J 0 bases, with 4 bases left between them. Germline loops: CDR1 MGHRA, CDR2 YSYEKL. CDR3: CASSQDGSTDTQYF. CDR3 nucleotide sequence: TGCGCCAGCAGCCAAGACGGGAGCACAGATACGCAGTATTTT.

This clonotype has a count of ten or more. The genes are TRBV25-1 and TRBJ2-2, with 7 bases that match TRBD1. The CDR3 contains 14 residues. The J segment lost 7 bases and the V segment lost 4 bases, leaving 6 bases of the junction unmatched. Per the germline V gene, CDR1 is MGHDK and CDR2 is SYGVNS. The CDR3 coding sequence is TGTGCCAGCAGTGGAAAACAGGGGCTCGGGGAGCTGTTTTTT. It yields the protein CASSGKQGLGELFF.

This clonotype was observed many times. CDR3 nucleotide sequence: TGTGCCAGCAGCGGGCTTAGTTGGAGTGTACAGTTCTTC. As protein: CASSGLSWSVQFF. The V call is TRBV9, the J call TRBJ2-1; no clear D gene. Trimming took off 3 bases at V and 13 bases at J, with 17 bases between the two ends. Looked up from germline, CDR1 is SGDLS and CDR2 is YYNGEE. The CDR3 runs to 13 residues.

This clonotype was detected many times. The chain employs TRBV20-1 and TRBJ1-6; D remains ambiguous. Germline assignment: CDR1 DFQATT and CDR2 SNEGSKA (reference sequence). V lost 3 bases, J lost 10 bases, and 16 bases lay in between. The CDR3 is 14 amino acids. CDR3 loop: CSASPEGFGSPLHF. The CDR3, as DNA: TGCAGTGCTAGCCCCGAGGGATTTGGATCACCCCTCCACTTT.

This clonotype showed up just a few times. The gene calls are TRBV30 and TRBJ2-2; TRBD2 matches 10 bases. The CDR3 length is 14 residues. The germline V gene encodes CDR1 GTSNPN and CDR2 SVGIG (reference sequence). Trimming cost V 3 bases and J 6 bases; bases outside gene matches: 4. The CDR3 region is CAWRLAGRAGELFF. The CDR3 bases are TGTGCCTGGAGACTAGCGGGAAGGGCCGGGGAGCTGTTTTTT.

This clonotype was recorded many times. J is TRBJ2-7 and V is TRBV29-1; tentative D call: TRBD1 (5 bases). The V end was cut by 3 bases, the J end by 7 bases, with 13 bases between. Germline CDR1 SQVTM, CDR2 ANQGSEA. CDR3 size: 12 residues. CDR3 in DNA: TGCAGCGTTGACGCAGGGCTCGGGGAGCAGTACTTC. This translates into CSVDAGLGEQYF.

This clonotype was recorded many times. CDR3 region: CSAPRGNTEAFF. The CDR3 DNA reads as TGCAGTGCCCCTCGTGGGAACACTGAAGCTTTCTTT. This chain links TRBV20-1 with TRBJ1-1; D is unclear. Germline values: CDR1 DFQATT, CDR2 SNEGSKA (reference sequence). The germline V and J ends were trimmed by 6 bases and 1 base, with 9 bases remaining between them. This CDR3 comprises 12 residues.

This clonotype was seen a handful of times. The J gene is TRBJ2-7, the V gene TRBV15; no definite D call. The CDR3 length is 16 residues. CDR1 and CDR2 from the germline V gene are LNHNV and YYDKDF (reference sequence). The germline V and J ends were trimmed by 1 base and 2 bases, with 15 bases remaining between them. The CDR3 DNA reads TGTGCCACCAGCAGAGGGTCGCCCGGGTGGGCCTACGAGCAGTACTTC. Encoded protein: CATSRGSPGWAYEQYF.

This clonotype was detected many times. This chain uses TRBV29-1 with TRBJ2-7; 7 bases line up with TRBD1. This CDR3 is built from 13 residues. J gave up 0 bases and V 6 bases, and 5 bases lay outside the gene matches. Germline values: CDR1 SQVTM, CDR2 ANQGSEA. In DNA, the CDR3 is TGCAGCGTACAGGGGACAAGCTCCTACGAGCAGTACTTC. It codes for CSVQGTSSYEQYF.

This clonotype was recorded many times. V is TRBV7-6 and J is TRBJ2-7; 14 bases line up with TRBD2. The CDR3 covers 20 residues. Trimming took 5 bases from V and 2 from J; bases not matched to a gene: 17. CDR1 and CDR2 (germline): SGHVS, FNYEAQ. CDR3 amino acids: CASSDNDNPGTSGSPYEQYF. CDR3 sequence (DNA): TGTGCCAGCAGCGATAACGATAACCCCGGGACTAGCGGGAGCCCCTACGAGCAGTACTTC.

There are a few counts of this clonotype. CDR3 nucleotide sequence: TGTGCCAGCAGCTTAGGGGGGTTGGAGGGAACGAACTACGAGCAGTACTTC. Its protein is CASSLGGLEGTNYEQYF. This rearrangement joins TRBV7-6 to TRBJ2-7; TRBD2 might be the D (6 bases). This CDR3 spans 17 amino acids. Germline lookup yields CDR1 SGHVS and CDR2 FNYEAQ. Trimming took off 1 base at V and 3 bases at J, with 19 bases between the two ends.

This clonotype was seen only a few times. The V call is TRBV7-9, the J call TRBJ2-1; unclear D gene. V was clipped by 4 bases and J by 5 bases, with 18 bases between them. CDR1 and CDR2 from the germline V gene are SEHNR and FQNEAQ (reference sequence). The CDR3 consists of 16 residues. CDR3: CASSSPSSLYDNEQFF. The CDR3, as DNA: TGTGCCAGCAGCTCTCCTTCCTCTCTCTACGACAATGAGCAGTTCTTC.

This clonotype was picked up many times. The chain uses TRBV12-5 and TRBJ1-3, with D tentatively TRBD1 (5 bases). CDR3 length: 15 residues. Germline lookup yields CDR1 LGHNT and CDR2 FRNRAP. V was pared by 5 bases and J by 0 bases, with 11 bases between. CDR3 residues: CASGDGTISGNTIYF. The CDR3 DNA reads TGTGCTAGTGGTGACGGGACCATCTCTGGAAACACCATATATTTT.

This clonotype was found a few times. The rearrangement joins TRBV4-3 to TRBJ1-3; D gene unclear. Trimming left V 3 bases short and J 1 base short, with 4 bases between. CDR3 length equals 13 residues. CDR1 and CDR2 (germline): LGHNA, YSLEER. As DNA, the CDR3 is TGCGCCAGCAGCCAGAATTCTGGAAACACCATATATTTT. Its protein is CASSQNSGNTIYF.

The chain links TRBV6-1 to TRBJ1-2; D possibly corresponds to TRBD1 (5 bases). CDR3 length equals 14 residues. V was shortened by 9 bases and J by 4 bases, with 18 bases between the two germline ends. Germline V lookup: CDR1 MNHNS, CDR2 SASEGT. The CDR3 DNA follows: TGTGCCAGTCACCCTGGGCAGGGCTTCTATGGCTACACCTTC. This sequence encodes CASHPGQGFYGYTF.

This clonotype was recorded many times. This rearrangement joins TRBV5-6 to TRBJ2-7; D assignment may be TRBD1 or TRBD2 (5 bases each). Trimming shortened V by 4 bases and J by 2 bases, and 10 bases separated the two germline ends. The CDR3 sequence is 13 residues long. Per the germline V gene, CDR1 is SGHDT and CDR2 is YYEEEE. The CDR3 here is CASSSGDPYEQYF. Written as DNA, the CDR3 is TGTGCCAGCAGCAGTGGGGACCCCTACGAGCAGTACTTC. The full variable domain, rest sourced from reference TRBV5-6 and TRBJ2-7, is DAGVTQSPTHLIKTRGQQVTLRCSPKSGHDTVSWYQQALGQGPQFIFQYYEEEERQRGNFPDRFSGHQFPNYSSELNVNALLLGDSALYLCASSSGDPYEQYFGPGTRLTVT.

This clonotype was seen many times. This sequence joins TRBV7-8 and TRBJ1-5; no firm D call. Germline V gene sequence: CDR1 SGHVS, CDR2 FQNEAQ. Trimming removed 4 bases from V and 0 bases from J, with 13 bases in between. This CDR3 comprises 16 residues. This CDR3 is CASSSTSGHSNQPQHF. The CDR3 region has the DNA TGTGCCAGCAGCTCCACCTCGGGCCATAGCAATCAGCCCCAGCATTTT.